One and the same sample provided the 32 T cell receptor beta chains below, sequenced in a study of cytomegalovirus exposure and HLA in healthy donors. Primers for the PCR totalled 60 Vbeta and 13 Jbeta. Assay used: immunoSEQ multiplex PCR; TCRdb lists only in-frame clones, some missing. The profile shows 190,000 or so clones, 82% of them singletons. Specimen: PBMCs. Every receptor here comes from a boy between 2 and 10 years old in good health and CMV-seronegative.

The chain is built from TRBV7-3 and TRBJ2-7; TRBD2 is a possible D gene (5 bases). The V gene's germline CDR1 is SGHTA and CDR2 FQGTGA. CDR3 length equals 13 residues. Trimming pared 0 bases from V and 5 bases from J, leaving 8 bases between. The CDR3 nucleotides read TGTGCCAGCAGCTTAACGGTGCGGGACGAGCAGTACTTC. It specifies CASSLTVRDEQYF.

CDR3 in amino acids: CASSLSQAEQYF. The CDR3 nucleotides read TGTGCCAGCAGCTTATCCCAGGCGGAGCAGTACTTC. J is TRBJ2-7 and V is TRBV7-9; D is unclear. Trimming took 2 bases from V and 7 from J, leaving 9 bases between them. Germline CDR1 and CDR2: SEHNR and FQNEAQ (reference sequence). The CDR3 spans 12 residues.

This sequence joins TRBV19 and TRBJ1-1, with 7 bases that match TRBD1. CDR3 size: 13 residues. The V segment lost 7 bases and the J segment 3 bases; nucleotides outside the gene matches: 5. Looked up from germline, CDR1 is LNHDA and CDR2 is SQIVND (reference sequence). CDR3 region: CASTPGGHTEAFF. The CDR3 DNA is TGTGCCAGTACCCCAGGGGGGCACACTGAAGCTTTCTTT.

V gene TRBV2 combines with J gene TRBJ2-5; possible D gene TRBD2, 5 bases. The V gene's germline CDR1 is SNHLY and CDR2 FYNNEI. Trimming cost V 4 bases and J 11 bases, with 11 bases left between them. The CDR3 consists of 11 residues. The CDR3 nucleotides read TGTGCCAGCAGTGGCGGGCGAGGGCAGTACTTC. It codes for CASSGGRGQYF. Together with reference TRBV2 and TRBJ2-5, the CDR3 gives the full variable domain: EPEVTQTPSHQVTQMGQEVILRCVPISNHLYFYWYRQILGQKVEFLVSFYNNEISEKSEIFDDQFSVERPDGSNFTLKIRSTKLEDSAMYFCASSGGRGQYFGPGTRLLVL.

This clone occurred once. The gene calls are TRBV9 and TRBJ2-1, with 9 bases aligning to TRBD2. Per germline, CDR1 SGDLS and CDR2 YYNGEE. The J segment lost 9 bases and the V segment lost 2 bases, leaving 9 bases of the junction unmatched. The CDR3 loop spans 15 amino acids. In nucleotides, the CDR3 is TGTGCCAGCAGCGTTCAGGGGACTAGCTCGTTTGAGCAGTTCTTC. Amino acid sequence: CASSVQGTSSFEQFF.

The chain recombines TRBV13 with TRBJ2-5, with TRBD2 matching 8 bases. This CDR3 has 15 residues. Unmatched junction bases numbered 6, after V lost 1 base and J lost 5 bases. Germline V CDR1 and CDR2: PRHDT, FYEKMQ (reference sequence). The CDR3 nucleotides read TGTGCCAGCAGCTTAGTTGGTAGCGGGGTGGAGACCCAGTACTTC. This encodes CASSLVGSGVETQYF.

J is TRBJ2-7 and V is TRBV10-2; D call uncertain. This CDR3 has 15 residues. Trimming left V 0 bases short and J 4 bases short, with 13 bases between. Germline lookup yields CDR1 WSHSY and CDR2 SAAADI. CDR3 in DNA: TGCGCCAGCAGTGAGTCGGGCGTCCTCTTTTACGAGCAGTACTTC. Translated, it gives CASSESGVLFYEQYF.

The rearrangement uses TRBV19 and TRBJ1-5, with 10 bases fitting TRBD1. Germline assignment: CDR1 LNHDA and CDR2 SQIVND (reference sequence). The V and J ends lost 0 bases and 5 bases, in that order; junction bases with no gene match: 13. This CDR3 comprises 19 residues. CDR3 amino acids: CASSIDGGGSGQGDQPQHF. The DNA for the CDR3 is TGTGCCAGTAGTATAGATGGGGGAGGGTCCGGACAGGGGGATCAGCCCCAGCATTTT. The full variable domain, rest sourced from reference TRBV19 and TRBJ1-5, is DGGITQSPKYLFRKEGQNVTLSCEQNLNHDAMYWYRQDPGQGLRLIYYSQIVNDFQKGDIAEGYSVSREKKESFPLTVTSAQKNPTAFYLCASSIDGGGSGQGDQPQHFGDGTRLSIL.

V is TRBV7-8 and J is TRBJ1-3, with D maybe TRBD1 (5 bases). V dropped 5 bases and J dropped 4 bases, with 12 bases sitting between them. Germline-derived CDR1 and CDR2 are SGHVS and FQNEAQ. The CDR3 consists of 14 residues. The CDR3, as DNA: TGTGCCAGCAGCCTACGGACACCAGGAAACACCATATATTTT. Residues: CASSLRTPGNTIYF.

This rearrangement joins TRBV13 to TRBJ2-1; 9 positions match TRBD1. The CDR3 has 15 amino acids. The germline gives CDR1 PRHDT, CDR2 FYEKMQ (reference sequence). The V gene end was trimmed by 4 bases and the J gene end by 2 bases; junction bases not matched to a gene: 3. CDR3 sequence reads: CASSSGQGTYNEQFF. The CDR3 region has the DNA TGTGCCAGCAGCTCGGGACAGGGAACCTACAATGAGCAGTTCTTC.

The rearrangement links TRBV7-8 to TRBJ1-2; unclear D gene. Trimming took 5 bases from V and 2 from J, leaving 12 bases between them. The CDR3 sequence is 14 residues long. Germline V gene lookup returns CDR1 SGHVS and CDR2 FQNEAQ. The chain's CDR3 is CASSLRPGNYGYTF. The CDR3 nucleotides are TGTGCCAGCAGCCTGAGACCGGGGAACTATGGCTACACCTTC.

V usage is TRBV29-1 and J usage is TRBJ2-1, with a weak D call TRBD1 (5 bases). V lost 6 bases and J lost 4, with 16 bases in between. This CDR3 comprises 14 residues. Germline V gene sequence: CDR1 SQVTM, CDR2 ANQGSEA. CDR3 amino acids: CSVARGRTYNEQFF. CDR3 coding DNA: TGCAGCGTCGCCCGAGGACGGACATACAATGAGCAGTTCTTC.

This chain uses TRBV2 with TRBJ2-5; maybe TRBD2 (6 bases). Trimming removed 6 bases at V and 2 bases at J, with 10 bases between. Germline CDR1 SNHLY, CDR2 FYNNEI. The CDR3 length is 13 residues. CDR3 in DNA: TGTGCCAGCAGGCAGGGACTTCAAGAGACCCAGTACTTC. Its translation is CASRQGLQETQYF.

The genes are TRBV9 and TRBJ1-2, with a tentative D call TRBD1 (6 bases). CDR3 size: 12 residues. With 7 bases removed from V and 0 bases from J, the gap between germline ends came to 7 bases. Germline CDR1 is SGDLS and CDR2 is YYNGEE. CDR3 sequence reads: CASAGANYGYTF. DNA for the CDR3: TGTGCCAGCGCAGGGGCTAACTATGGCTACACCTTC.

For this clone: Different DNA sequences within this sample yield the same CDR3. This chain joins TRBV9 and TRBJ1-2; D possibly corresponds to TRBD1 (5 bases). Looked up from germline, CDR1 is SGDLS and CDR2 is YYNGEE. The ends were cut back, 0 bases at V and 1 base at J, with 10 bases in the middle. The CDR3 extends over 15 amino acids. The chain's CDR3 is CASSVGAGINYGYTF. CDR3 nucleotide sequence: TGTGCCAGCAGCGTAGGGGCAGGGATTAACTATGGCTACACCTTC.

The chain joins TRBV19 to TRBJ1-1, with no clear D. The CDR3 runs 16 residues. In germline, CDR1 is LNHDA, CDR2 SQIVND (reference sequence). The V and J ends lost 1 base and 4 bases respectively, with 16 bases between them. Here the CDR3 reads CASSIGEIGGSTEAFF. In DNA, the CDR3 is TGTGCCAGTAGTATAGGGGAGATAGGAGGGAGCACTGAAGCTTTCTTT.

A word on this clone: Other DNA sequences in this specimen translate into the identical CDR3. The chain carries TRBV7-3 and TRBJ1-1; no reliable D call. This CDR3 spans 13 amino acids. In germline, CDR1 is SGHTA, CDR2 FQGTGA. Trimming pared 1 base from V and 1 base from J, leaving 4 bases between. CDR3 in amino acids: CASSLRQNTEAFF. The CDR3, as DNA: TGTGCCAGCAGCTTAAGACAGAACACTGAAGCTTTCTTT.

V usage is TRBV19 and J usage is TRBJ1-6; D is possibly TRBD1 (6 bases). Germline lookup yields CDR1 LNHDA and CDR2 SQIVND (reference sequence). The CDR3 runs 15 residues. V lost 1 base and J 7 bases, leaving 11 bases between the germline ends. CDR3 protein: CASSIGVTGNSPLHF. CDR3 nucleotides: TGTGCCAGTAGTATAGGTGTGACAGGCAATTCACCCCTCCACTTT.

This clone occurred a few times. V is TRBV7-2 and J is TRBJ2-5; perhaps TRBD1 as D (6 bases). The CDR3 loop spans 14 amino acids. Germline V CDR1 and CDR2: SGHTA, FQGNSA. Trimming stripped 1 base from V and 5 bases from J, with 11 bases between. CDR3: CASSLGGLGETQYF. The DNA for the CDR3 is TGTGCCAGCAGCTTAGGGGGGCTGGGGGAGACCCAGTACTTC.

This clone was seen once. The chain carries TRBV7-2 and TRBJ1-1; D gene unclear. The V end lost 4 bases, the J end lost 4 bases, and 10 bases lay between the germline ends. The CDR3 consists of 13 residues. Germline assignment: CDR1 SGHTA and CDR2 FQGNSA. Here the CDR3 reads CASSSQPGTEAFF. The DNA for the CDR3 is TGTGCCAGCAGCTCCCAACCAGGCACTGAAGCTTTCTTT.

The V and J genes are TRBV2 and TRBJ1-5; D call uncertain. Germline values: CDR1 SNHLY, CDR2 FYNNEI. Trimming stripped 4 bases from V and 3 bases from J, with 13 bases between. The CDR3 spans 15 residues. CDR3 region: CASSALTRVNQPQHF. The CDR3 DNA follows: TGTGCCAGCAGTGCCCTTACTAGGGTCAATCAGCCCCAGCATTTT.

The chain is built from TRBV10-3 and TRBJ2-1; D is undetermined. The V end lost 4 bases, the J end lost 5 bases, and 3 bases lay between the germline ends. From germline, CDR1 is ENHRY and CDR2 SYGVKD. This CDR3 has 11 amino acids. The DNA of the CDR3 is TGTGCCATCAGTGCTAACAATGAGCAGTTCTTC. Translated: CAISANNEQFF.

This clone was detected once. The chain links TRBV9 to TRBJ2-7, with 10 bases fitting TRBD2. The ends lost 4 bases at V and 3 bases at J; junction bases unmatched: 4. CDR3 length: 14 residues. Germline assignment: CDR1 SGDLS and CDR2 YYNGEE. Here the CDR3 reads CASSRVAGGYEQYF. CDR3 DNA sequence: TGTGCCAGCAGCCGGGTAGCGGGGGGCTACGAGCAGTACTTC.

The gene calls are TRBV11-2 and TRBJ2-3, with no clear D. The germline V gene encodes CDR1 SGHAT and CDR2 FQNNGV. V dropped 4 bases and J dropped 3 bases, with 5 bases sitting between them. The CDR3 is 12 amino acids. For the CDR3, the DNA is TGTGCCAGCAGCTCGAGTACAGATACGCAGTATTTT. It is translated as CASSSSTDTQYF. The complete variable domain, with remaining parts taken from reference TRBV11-2 and TRBJ2-3, reads EAGVAQSPRYKIIEKRQSVAFWCNPISGHATLYWYQQILGQGPKLLIQFQNNGVVDDSQLPKDRFSAERLKGVDSTLKIQPAKLEDSAVYLCASSSSTDTQYFGPGTRLTVL.

J is TRBJ1-1 and V is TRBV20-1; D is unclear. The CDR3 consists of 11 residues. CDR1 is DFQATT, CDR2 SNEGSKA, per germline (reference sequence). Trimming pared 6 bases from V and 0 bases from J, leaving 5 bases between. CDR3 region: CSAALNTEAFF. The CDR3 region has the DNA TGCAGTGCAGCCCTGAACACTGAAGCTTTCTTT.

The chain carries TRBV9 and TRBJ2-6; D is uncertain. Trimming cost V 0 bases and J 0 bases, with 4 bases left between them. CDR1 and CDR2 from the germline V gene are SGDLS and YYNGEE. The CDR3 spans 15 residues. CDR3 bases: TGTGCCAGCAGCGTAGGGGCCTCTGGGGCCAACGTCCTGACTTTC. It yields the protein CASSVGASGANVLTF.

V and J are TRBV7-8 and TRBJ1-1; perhaps TRBD1 as D (6 bases). The V gene's germline CDR1 is SGHVS and CDR2 FQNEAQ. Trimming took 5 bases from V and 1 from J, leaving 11 bases between them. This CDR3 is built from 14 residues. CDR3: CASSPQGGNTEAFF. Here the CDR3 DNA reads TGTGCCAGCAGCCCACAGGGCGGGAACACTGAAGCTTTCTTT.

The chain combines TRBV4-2 with TRBJ2-7, with D maybe TRBD1 (6 bases). The CDR3 runs 18 residues. Germline assignment: CDR1 LGHNA and CDR2 YNFKEQ. The V end was cut by 4 bases, the J end by 3 bases, with 25 bases between. This CDR3 is CASSLRQGTFPEDYEQYF. The CDR3 nucleotides are TGTGCCAGCAGCCTAAGGCAGGGGACGTTTCCTGAAGACTACGAGCAGTACTTC.

There are a few counts of this clone. The J gene is TRBJ2-1, the V gene TRBV9; 8 bases align to TRBD2. Germline values: CDR1 SGDLS, CDR2 YYNGEE. V was clipped by 4 bases and J by 7 bases; unmatched bases: 16. CDR3 length: 17 residues. CDR3 residues: CASSPRPGLVGWNEQFF. As DNA, the CDR3 is TGTGCCAGCAGCCCCCGCCCGGGACTAGTCGGTTGGAATGAGCAGTTCTTC.

The chain joins TRBV5-1 to TRBJ1-2; 9 nucleotides agree with TRBD1. V shed 6 bases and J 6 bases; nucleotides not matched to a gene: 9. This CDR3 region has 14 residues. Germline V lookup: CDR1 SGHRS, CDR2 YFSETQ. The CDR3 sequence: CASTLWTGENGYTF. The CDR3 nucleotides are TGCGCCAGCACCCTCTGGACAGGGGAAAATGGCTACACCTTC. The full variable domain, in which reference TRBV5-1 and TRBJ1-2 provide the parts outside the CDR3, is KAGVTQTPRYLIKTRGQQVTLSCSPISGHRSVSWYQQTPGQGLQFLFEYFSETQRNKGNFPGRFSGRQFSNSRSEMNVSTLELGDSALYLCASTLWTGENGYTFGSGTRLTVV.

This clone was observed a handful of times. The chain recombines TRBV19 with TRBJ1-2; a weak D match, TRBD1 (5 bases). This CDR3 has 16 amino acids. CDR1 and CDR2 from the germline V gene are LNHDA and SQIVND (reference sequence). The V end lost 6 bases, the J end lost 0 bases, and 17 bases lay between the germline ends. CDR3 residues: CASRVRGGAPNYGYTF. The CDR3 bases are TGTGCCAGTAGAGTTCGAGGAGGGGCGCCTAACTATGGCTACACCTTC.

This clone was found a few times. V usage is TRBV5-4 and J usage is TRBJ1-3; a weak D match, TRBD1 (6 bases). CDR3 length equals 16 residues. CDR1 SGHNT and CDR2 YYREEE come from the germline V gene (reference sequence). V lost 4 bases and J 1 base, leaving 15 bases between the germline ends. The CDR3 region has the DNA TGTGCCAGCAGCAAGGACGATACAGGGTCTGGAAACACCATATATTTT. As protein: CASSKDDTGSGNTIYF.